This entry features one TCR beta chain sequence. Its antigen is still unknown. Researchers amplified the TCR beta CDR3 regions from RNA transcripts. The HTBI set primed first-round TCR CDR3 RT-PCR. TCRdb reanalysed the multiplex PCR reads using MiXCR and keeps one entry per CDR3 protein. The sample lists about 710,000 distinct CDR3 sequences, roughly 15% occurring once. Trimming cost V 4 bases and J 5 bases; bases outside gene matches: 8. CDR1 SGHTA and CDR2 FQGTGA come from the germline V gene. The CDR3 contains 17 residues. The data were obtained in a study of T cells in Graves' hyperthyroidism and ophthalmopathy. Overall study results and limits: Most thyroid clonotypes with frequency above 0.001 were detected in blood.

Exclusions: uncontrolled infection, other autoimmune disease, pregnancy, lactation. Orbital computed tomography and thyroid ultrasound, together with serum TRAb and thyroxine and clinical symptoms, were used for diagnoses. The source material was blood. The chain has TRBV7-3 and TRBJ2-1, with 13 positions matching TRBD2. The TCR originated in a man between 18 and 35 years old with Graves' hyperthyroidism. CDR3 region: CASSSWTSGGPHNEQFF. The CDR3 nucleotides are TGTGCCAGCAGCTCATGGACTAGCGGGGGTCCCCACAATGAGCAGTTCTTC.